This T cell receptor beta chain was retrieved from a study of CD4 and CD8 cells across lung adenocarcinoma regions. TCRdb re-analysed the PCR reads in MiXCR, keeping a single row per CDR3 protein. The data contain roughly 13,000 distinct CDR3 sequences, around 45% of them singletons. By share, this clonotype counts as medium-sized. This CDR3 has 14 amino acids. Germline CDR1 MNHNS, CDR2 SASEGT. The V segment lost 5 bases and the J segment 1 base; nucleotides outside the gene matches: 5. Samples came from patients with localized non-small cell lung adenocarcinoma. J is TRBJ2-7 and V is TRBV6-1; 7 bases line up with TRBD2. This TCR was recovered from a male donor with lung adenocarcinoma. The CD4 and CD8 labels of this study may be unreliable. The source material was CD4+ T cells from the center of a lung tumor. CDR3 loop: CASSPGLQSYEQYF. The CDR3 nucleotides read TGTGCCAGCAGTCCGGGACTACAATCCTACGAGCAGTACTTC.